This TCR beta chain was profiled in a study of beta chain features in type 1 diabetes. This clone turned up a few times. Its target is unknown. The study, taken as a whole, reports: Type 1 diabetes patients had VDJ junctions that carried fewer insertions and more deletions. Short templates might get an advantage during PCR, and this would be equal in patients and controls. Patients with Type 1 diabetes showed moderately but significantly shorter TCRB CDR3s in all four CD4+ subsets.

Expressed TCRB transcripts got sequenced, as all isolated RNA was reverse transcribed. Some clones are missing from TCRdb's copy, which holds only in-frame ones; the method was immunoSEQ multiplex PCR. The sample holds fewer than 500,000 clones; approximately 14% are singletons and the top ten take under 0.04%. The ends were cut back, 3 bases at V and 0 bases at J, with 6 bases in the middle. The CDR3 is 13 amino acids. Per germline, CDR1 SEHNR and CDR2 FQNEAQ (reference sequence). The sequence was collected from a man aged 30 to 45 in good health. Sequencing used naive CD4+ T cells from blood. This chain links TRBV7-9 with TRBJ2-7; the D is unclear. Written as DNA, the CDR3 is TGTGCCAGCAGCTTCCTCAGCTCCTACGAGCAGTACTTC. Its protein is CASSFLSSYEQYF.